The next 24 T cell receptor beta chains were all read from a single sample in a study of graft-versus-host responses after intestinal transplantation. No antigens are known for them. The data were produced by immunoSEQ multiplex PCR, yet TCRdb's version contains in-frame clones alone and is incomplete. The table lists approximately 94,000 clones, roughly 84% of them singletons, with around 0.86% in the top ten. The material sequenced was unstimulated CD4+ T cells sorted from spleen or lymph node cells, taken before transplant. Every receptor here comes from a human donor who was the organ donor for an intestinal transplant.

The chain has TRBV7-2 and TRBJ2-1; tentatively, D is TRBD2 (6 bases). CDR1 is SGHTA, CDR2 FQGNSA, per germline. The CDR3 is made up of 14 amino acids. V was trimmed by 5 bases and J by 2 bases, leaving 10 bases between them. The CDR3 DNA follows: TGTGCCAGCAGCCCCCGGACTACCTACAATGAGCAGTTCTTC. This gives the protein CASSPRTTYNEQFF. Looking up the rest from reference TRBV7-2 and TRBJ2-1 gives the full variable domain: GAGVSQSPSNKVTEKGKDVELRCDPISGHTALYWYRQSLGQGLEFLIYFQGNSAPDKSGLPSDRFSAERTGGSVSTLTIQRTQQEDSAVYLCASSPRTTYNEQFFGPGTRLTVL.

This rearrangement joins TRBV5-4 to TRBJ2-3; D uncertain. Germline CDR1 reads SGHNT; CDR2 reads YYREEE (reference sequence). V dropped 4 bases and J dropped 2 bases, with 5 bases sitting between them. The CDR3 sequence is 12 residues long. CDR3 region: CASSAPTDTQYF. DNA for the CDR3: TGTGCCAGCAGCGCACCCACAGATACGCAGTATTTT.

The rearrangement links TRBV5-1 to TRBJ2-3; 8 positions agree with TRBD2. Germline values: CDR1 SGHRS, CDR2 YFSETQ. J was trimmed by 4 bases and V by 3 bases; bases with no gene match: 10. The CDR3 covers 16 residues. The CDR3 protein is CASSSSGGGSADTQYF. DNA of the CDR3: TGCGCCAGCAGCTCCTCCGGGGGGGGGTCAGCAGATACGCAGTATTTT.

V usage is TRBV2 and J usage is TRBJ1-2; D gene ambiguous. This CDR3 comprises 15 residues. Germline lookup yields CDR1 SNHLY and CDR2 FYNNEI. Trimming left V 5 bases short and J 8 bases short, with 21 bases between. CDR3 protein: CASSPLGQPVEGYTF. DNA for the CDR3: TGTGCCAGCAGTCCCCTCGGTCAGCCCGTGGAGGGCTACACCTTC. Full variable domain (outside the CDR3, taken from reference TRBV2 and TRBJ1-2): EPEVTQTPSHQVTQMGQEVILRCVPISNHLYFYWYRQILGQKVEFLVSFYNNEISEKSEIFDDQFSVERPDGSNFTLKIRSTKLEDSAMYFCASSPLGQPVEGYTFGSGTRLTVV.

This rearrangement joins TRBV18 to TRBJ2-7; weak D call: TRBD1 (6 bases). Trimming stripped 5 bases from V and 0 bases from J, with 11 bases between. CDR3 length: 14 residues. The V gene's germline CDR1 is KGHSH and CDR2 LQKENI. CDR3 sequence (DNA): TGTGCCAGCTCAGAAGACAGGTCCTCCTACGAGCAGTACTTC. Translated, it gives CASSEDRSSYEQYF.

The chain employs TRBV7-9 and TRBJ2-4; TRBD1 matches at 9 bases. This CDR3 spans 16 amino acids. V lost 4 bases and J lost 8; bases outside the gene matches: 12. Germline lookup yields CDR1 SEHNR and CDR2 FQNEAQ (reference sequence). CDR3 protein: CASSSARGTGTDIQYF. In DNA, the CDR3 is TGTGCCAGCAGCTCCGCTCGCGGGACAGGGACGGACATTCAGTACTTC.

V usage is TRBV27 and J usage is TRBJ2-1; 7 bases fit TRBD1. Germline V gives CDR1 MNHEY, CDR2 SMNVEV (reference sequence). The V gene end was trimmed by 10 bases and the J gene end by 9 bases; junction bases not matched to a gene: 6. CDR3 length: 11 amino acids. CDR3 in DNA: TGTGCCATCAGCAGGGGGAGTGAGCAGTTCTTC. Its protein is CAISRGSEQFF.

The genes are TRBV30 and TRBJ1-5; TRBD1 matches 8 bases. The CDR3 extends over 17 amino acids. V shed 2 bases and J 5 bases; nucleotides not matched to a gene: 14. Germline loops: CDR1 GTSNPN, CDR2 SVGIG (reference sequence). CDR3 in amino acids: CAWSPHPGQGAYQPQHF. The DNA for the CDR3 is TGTGCCTGGAGTCCCCACCCCGGACAGGGTGCGTATCAGCCCCAGCATTTT. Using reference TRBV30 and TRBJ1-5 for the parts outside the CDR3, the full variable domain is SQTIHQWPATLVQPVGSPLSLECTVEGTSNPNLYWYRQAAGRGLQLLFYSVGIGQISSEVPQNLSASRPQDRQFILSSKKLLLSDSGFYLCAWSPHPGQGAYQPQHFGDGTRLSIL.

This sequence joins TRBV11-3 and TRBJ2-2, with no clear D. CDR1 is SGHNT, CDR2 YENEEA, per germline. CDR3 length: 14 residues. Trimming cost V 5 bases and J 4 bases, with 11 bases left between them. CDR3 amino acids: CASSLDTFTGELFF. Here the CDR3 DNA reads TGTGCCAGCAGCCTCGACACTTTCACCGGGGAGCTGTTTTTT.

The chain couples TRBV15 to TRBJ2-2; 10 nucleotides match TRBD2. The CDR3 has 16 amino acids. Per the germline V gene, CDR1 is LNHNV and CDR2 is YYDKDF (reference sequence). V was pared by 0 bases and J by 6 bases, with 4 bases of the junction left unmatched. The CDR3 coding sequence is TGTGCCACCAGCAGAGATAGAAGCGGGGGGGCCGGGGAGCTGTTTTTT. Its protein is CATSRDRSGGAGELFF.

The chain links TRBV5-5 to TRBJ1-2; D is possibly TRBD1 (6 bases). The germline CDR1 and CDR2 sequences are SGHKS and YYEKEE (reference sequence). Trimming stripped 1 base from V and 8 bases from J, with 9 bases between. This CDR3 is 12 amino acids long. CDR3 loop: CASSLTGTGYTF. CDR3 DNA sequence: TGTGCCAGCAGCTTGACTGGGACAGGCTACACCTTC.

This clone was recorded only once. CDR3 protein: CASSLDWGGSNYGYTF. The CDR3 coding sequence is TGTGCCAGCAGCTTAGATTGGGGGGGCAGCAACTATGGCTACACCTTC. The rearrangement joins TRBV11-2 to TRBJ1-2; possible D gene TRBD1, 6 bases. Germline loops: CDR1 SGHAT, CDR2 FQNNGV. The ends were cut back, 0 bases at V and 2 bases at J, with 13 bases in the middle. CDR3 length equals 16 residues.

This CDR3 is CASSPTSGETQYF. The CDR3 DNA follows: TGTGCCAGCAGCCCAACTAGCGGGGAGACCCAGTACTTC. This chain links TRBV7-2 with TRBJ2-5; 9 nucleotides match TRBD2. CDR1 is SGHTA and CDR2 is FQGNSA in the germline V gene. This CDR3 is built from 13 residues. With V trimmed by 5 bases and J by 5 bases, 3 bases remained unmatched.

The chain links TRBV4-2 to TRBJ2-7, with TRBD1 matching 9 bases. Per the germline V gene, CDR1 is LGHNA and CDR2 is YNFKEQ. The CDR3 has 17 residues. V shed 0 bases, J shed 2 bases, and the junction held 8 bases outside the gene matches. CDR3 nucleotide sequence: TGTGCCAGCAGCCAAGACGGTTCGGGACAGGGCACCTACGAGCAGTACTTC. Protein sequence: CASSQDGSGQGTYEQYF.

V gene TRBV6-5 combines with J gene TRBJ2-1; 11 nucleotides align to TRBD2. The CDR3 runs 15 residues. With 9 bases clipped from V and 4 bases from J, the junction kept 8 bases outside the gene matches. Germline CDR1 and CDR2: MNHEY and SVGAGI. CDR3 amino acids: CARKTSGEEYNEQFF. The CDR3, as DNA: TGTGCCAGGAAGACTAGCGGGGAGGAATACAATGAGCAGTTCTTC.

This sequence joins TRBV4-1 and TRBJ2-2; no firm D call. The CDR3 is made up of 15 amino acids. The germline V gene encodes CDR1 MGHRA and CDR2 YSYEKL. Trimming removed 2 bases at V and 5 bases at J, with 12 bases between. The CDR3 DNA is TGCGCCAGCAGCCAACAAATAGGCACGACCGGGGAGCTGTTTTTT. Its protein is CASSQQIGTTGELFF.

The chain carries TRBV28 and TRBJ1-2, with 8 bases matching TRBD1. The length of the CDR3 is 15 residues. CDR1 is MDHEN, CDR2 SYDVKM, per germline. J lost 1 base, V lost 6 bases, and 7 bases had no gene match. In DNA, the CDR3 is TGTGCCAGCAGGTCTACAGGGGGAATTAACTATGGCTACACCTTC. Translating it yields CASRSTGGINYGYTF.

The CDR3 bases are TGTGCCAGTAGTACCCCAGGATGGTATGGCTACACCTTC. It yields the protein CASSTPGWYGYTF. The J gene is TRBJ1-2, the V gene TRBV19; no clear D. In germline, CDR1 is LNHDA, CDR2 SQIVND (reference sequence). The V end was cut by 4 bases, the J end by 5 bases, with 11 bases between. The CDR3 totals 13 residues.

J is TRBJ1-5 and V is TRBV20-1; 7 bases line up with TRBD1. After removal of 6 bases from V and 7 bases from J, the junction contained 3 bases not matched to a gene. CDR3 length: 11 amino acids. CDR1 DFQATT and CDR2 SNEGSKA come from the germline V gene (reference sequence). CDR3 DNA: TGCAGTGCCGCCAGGGGGCAGCCCCAGCATTTT. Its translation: CSAARGQPQHF.

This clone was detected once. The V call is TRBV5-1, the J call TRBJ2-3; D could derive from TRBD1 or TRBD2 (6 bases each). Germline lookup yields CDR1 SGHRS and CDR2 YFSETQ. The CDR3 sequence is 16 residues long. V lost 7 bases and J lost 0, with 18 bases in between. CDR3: CASGGGAITSTDTQYF. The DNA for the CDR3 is TGCGCCAGCGGGGGCGGGGCCATCACTAGCACAGATACGCAGTATTTT.

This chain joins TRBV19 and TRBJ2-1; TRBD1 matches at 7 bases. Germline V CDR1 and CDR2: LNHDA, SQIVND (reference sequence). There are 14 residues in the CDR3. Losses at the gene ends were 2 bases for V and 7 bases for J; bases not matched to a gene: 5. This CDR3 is CASSIRGRGNEQFF. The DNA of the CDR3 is TGTGCCAGTAGTATAAGGGGGCGAGGAAATGAGCAGTTCTTC. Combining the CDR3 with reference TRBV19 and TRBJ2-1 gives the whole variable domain DGGITQSPKYLFRKEGQNVTLSCEQNLNHDAMYWYRQDPGQGLRLIYYSQIVNDFQKGDIAEGYSVSREKKESFPLTVTSAQKNPTAFYLCASSIRGRGNEQFFGPGTRLTVL.

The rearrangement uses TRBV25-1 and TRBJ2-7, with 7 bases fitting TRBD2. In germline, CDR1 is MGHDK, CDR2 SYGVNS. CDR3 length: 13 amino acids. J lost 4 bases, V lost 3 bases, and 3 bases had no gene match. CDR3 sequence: CASSETSNYEQYF. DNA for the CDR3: TGTGCCAGCAGTGAGACTAGCAATTACGAGCAGTACTTC.

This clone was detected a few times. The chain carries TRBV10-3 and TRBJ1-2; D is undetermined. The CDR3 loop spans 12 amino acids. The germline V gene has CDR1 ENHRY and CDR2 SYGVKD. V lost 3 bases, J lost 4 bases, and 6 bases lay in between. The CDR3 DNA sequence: TGTGCCATCAGTGATCGGTTCTATGGCTACACCTTC. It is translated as CAISDRFYGYTF.

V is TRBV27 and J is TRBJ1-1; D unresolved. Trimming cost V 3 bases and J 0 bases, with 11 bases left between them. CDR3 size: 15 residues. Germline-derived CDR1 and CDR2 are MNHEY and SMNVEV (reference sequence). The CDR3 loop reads CASSFRSAMNTEAFF. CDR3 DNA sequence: TGTGCCAGCAGTTTCCGGTCGGCTATGAACACTGAAGCTTTCTTT.